This record covers a single T cell receptor beta chain. Original processing notes: It was from reference gene primer amplification that nucleated cell counts were estimated. Method: immunoSEQ multiplex PCR; TCRdb's copy keeps in-frame clones and lacks some. Clonal size and the V and J genes are those of that table, whereas D and trimming came from the DNA. The sample contains about 72,000 clones, roughly 85% of which appear only once. V dropped 6 bases and J dropped 3; count of bases not matched to a gene: 7. The V gene's germline CDR1 is SGHRS and CDR2 YFSETQ. This CDR3 has 14 residues. The data belong to a study of blood T cell repertoires in COVID-19. Across the study: COVID-19 samples from acute and convalescent phases originated in the United States, Italy and Spain. The cDNA or gDNA used as material had been derived from T cells, B-cell-depleted T cells, or PBMCs.

The receptor comes from a man aged 30 to 45 with acute or convalescent COVID-19. The chain recombines TRBV5-1 with TRBJ2-7, with 9 bases that match TRBD1. Sequencing input: peripheral blood. The CDR3 region is CASTPVTGGYEQYF. The CDR3 DNA sequence: TGCGCCAGCACCCCTGTGACAGGGGGCTACGAGCAGTACTTC.